Below, one T cell receptor beta chain is given with its context. What it binds is not known. The source of the sample is a study of beta chain features in type 1 diabetes. About the study: Analysis included 100 million to 110 million sorted cells drawn from all samples. The study, taken as a whole, reports: Compared to healthy donors, patients appeared to have naive, central memory and Treg TCRB repertoires that were more alike. Within each of all four CD4+ subsets, Type 1 diabetes patients had TCRB CDR3s that were moderately but significantly shorter.

Expressed TCRB transcripts were sequenced because the isolated RNA had all been reverse transcribed beforehand. Some clones are missing from TCRdb's copy, which holds only in-frame ones; the method was immunoSEQ multiplex PCR. This repertoire shows over 300,000 clones, roughly a tenth found once; its top ten account for 1%. CDR1 and CDR2 from the germline V gene are SGHTA and FQGNSA. The V gene lost 1 base and the J gene lost 0 bases, with 13 bases spanning the gap. The CDR3 contains 16 residues. This receptor was taken from a man aged 30-40 years with type 1 diabetes. The V call is TRBV7-2, the J call TRBJ2-7; the D gene is possibly TRBD2 (5 bases). Sequenced material: central memory CD4+ T cells from blood. The CDR3 region has the DNA TGTGCCAGCAGCTTAGGGTGGGGTGGGAGCTCCTACGAGCAGTACTTC. Protein sequence: CASSLGWGGSSYEQYF.